The present T cell receptor beta chain was sequenced within a study of T cells expressing NK-cell markers. Study-wide findings and caveats: Clones of NKG2C+ T cells that had expanded were of unclear HCMV specificity. In a handful of donors, dominant clonotypes made up about 28.3-65% of CD3+CD56-NKG2C+ cells.

This CDR3 is built from 13 residues. CDR1 and CDR2 from the germline V gene are SGHRS and YFSETQ. For this clonotype: The antigen is undetermined.

TCRdb reprocessed the 5' RACE reads, with one entry per CDR3 protein and no DNA. This sample carries tens of thousands of distinct CDR3 sequences, with 60% going to the ten biggest clones. The chain has TRBV5-1 and TRBJ2-2; there is no DNA to check the TCRdb D call of TRBD1. Material for sequencing was blood T cells: a sorted CD56 or NKG2C T cell subset, CD4+ or CD8+ T cells, or bulk PBMC T cells (not recorded which). This sequence originates from a woman between 18 and 75 years old in good health. The CDR3: CASNRGDTGELFF.